The 32 T cell receptor beta chains given below trace back to one sample, sequenced in a study of vaccination and CD4 T cells after COVID-19. Sequenced with the Oncomine TCR Beta short-read assay was DNA taken from cultured CD4+ T cells. Using its own MiXCR run on the PCR reads, TCRdb lists one record per CDR3 protein. This sample has roughly 19,000 distinct CDR3 sequences, with around half found just once. The antigens these receptors bind are not known. Treatment reported: approximately 9-day PBMC culture with coronavirus spike peptide pools or control peptides (ViraFEST assay). Sequenced material: CD4+ T cells from blood, cultured in vitro, taken after SARS-CoV-2 vaccination. The receptors were sampled from a human donor who had recovered from COVID-19.

The chain combines TRBV27 with TRBJ2-1, with D perhaps matching TRBD1 (5 bases). V gave up 2 bases and J gave up 4 bases, with 12 bases separating them. There are 15 residues in the CDR3. Germline V gene sequence: CDR1 MNHEY, CDR2 SMNVEV (reference sequence). The CDR3, as DNA: TGTGCCAGCAGTTTAGAAAGGGGCGGTTACAATGAGCAGTTCTTC. It codes for CASSLERGGYNEQFF.

The CDR3 coding sequence is TGTGCCAGCAGCACAGCCTTCACCTACGAGCAGTACTTC. Translating gives CASSTAFTYEQYF. V and J are TRBV6-1 and TRBJ2-7; unclear D gene. With 6 bases removed from V and 2 bases from J, the gap between germline ends came to 11 bases. The CDR3 totals 13 residues. In germline, CDR1 is MNHNS, CDR2 SASEGT.

V usage is TRBV11-3 and J usage is TRBJ2-5, with 7 bases lining up with TRBD2. Trimming removed 3 bases from V and 10 bases from J; junction bases left unmatched: 17. Germline loops: CDR1 SGHNT, CDR2 YENEEA. CDR3 length: 16 amino acids. In nucleotides, the CDR3 is TGTGCCAGCAGCTTCCGACTAGCTGGGGACCAAGGGATCCAGTACTTC. It codes for CASSFRLAGDQGIQYF.

The CDR3 loop is CASSFGGRGNYGYTF. The CDR3 DNA is TGTGCCAGCAGCTTTGGGGGGCGGGGTAACTATGGCTACACCTTC. This rearrangement joins TRBV6-1 to TRBJ1-2; a possible D gene is TRBD1 (6 bases). Germline V gene sequence: CDR1 MNHNS, CDR2 SASEGT. The V end was cut by 6 bases, the J end by 1 base, with 15 bases between. This CDR3 is 15 amino acids long.

This sequence joins TRBV19 and TRBJ2-1, with TRBD2 matching over 8 bases. Germline trimming cut 10 bases from V and 5 bases from J; bases unmatched to any gene: 13. There are 15 residues in the CDR3. Per the germline V gene, CDR1 is LNHDA and CDR2 is SQIVND (reference sequence). This CDR3 is CATLLRGGGNNEQFF. For the CDR3, the DNA is TGTGCCACCCTACTCCGGGGGGGGGGGAACAATGAGCAGTTCTTC.

This clonotype was detected once. This rearrangement joins TRBV6-1 to TRBJ1-2; D gene ambiguous. This CDR3 comprises 13 residues. Germline lookup yields CDR1 MNHNS and CDR2 SASEGT. Deletions cut 3 bases from V and 7 bases from J, with 12 bases between. CDR3 protein: CASSEITASGYTF. As DNA, the CDR3 is TGTGCCAGCAGTGAGATTACGGCCTCTGGCTACACCTTC.

The chain uses TRBV7-2 and TRBJ2-1, with unresolved D. This CDR3 is 13 amino acids long. The germline gives CDR1 SGHTA, CDR2 FQGNSA. The V and J ends lost 5 bases and 8 bases respectively, with 13 bases between them. The CDR3 loop is CASSLTPSDEQFF. As DNA, the CDR3 is TGTGCCAGCAGCCTAACTCCCTCGGATGAGCAGTTCTTC. The variable domain in full, completed from reference TRBV7-2 and TRBJ2-1, reads GAGVSQSPSNKVTEKGKDVELRCDPISGHTALYWYRQSLGQGLEFLIYFQGNSAPDKSGLPSDRFSAERTGGSVSTLTIQRTQQEDSAVYLCASSLTPSDEQFFGPGTRLTVL.

The V gene is TRBV28, the J gene TRBJ1-2, with unresolved D. The CDR3 contains 11 residues. V was pared by 6 bases and J by 7 bases, with 9 bases between. The germline CDR1 and CDR2 sequences are MDHEN and SYDVKM. This CDR3 is CASSDYRGYTF. DNA of the CDR3: TGTGCCAGCAGCGACTACCGTGGCTACACCTTC.

J is TRBJ1-2 and V is TRBV7-2; D is perhaps TRBD1 (5 bases). The CDR3 spans 15 residues. CDR1 and CDR2 (germline): SGHTA, FQGNSA. Trimming pared 4 bases from V and 3 bases from J, leaving 15 bases between. The CDR3, as DNA: TGTGCCAGCAGCTCCGGGGACGCCTCTTACTATGGCTACACCTTC. This codes for CASSSGDASYYGYTF.

This sequence joins TRBV19 and TRBJ1-2; no reliable D call. V shed 6 bases and J shed 2 bases, with 16 bases lying between them. Germline CDR1 reads LNHDA; CDR2 reads SQIVND (reference sequence). This CDR3 has 15 amino acids. CDR3 in amino acids: CASRLGNRGNYGYTF. Written as DNA, the CDR3 is TGTGCCAGTAGACTGGGAAACAGAGGAAACTATGGCTACACCTTC.

The genes are TRBV20-1 and TRBJ2-4, with TRBD2 matching 9 bases. The V segment lost 5 bases and the J segment 0 bases; nucleotides outside the gene matches: 8. CDR3 size: 16 residues. Germline lookup yields CDR1 DFQATT and CDR2 SNEGSKA (reference sequence). The DNA of the CDR3 is TGCAGTGCTGCCGTACTAGCGGGTGGAGCCAAAAACATTCAGTACTTC. Translated: CSAAVLAGGAKNIQYF.

The chain recombines TRBV20-1 with TRBJ2-1; 10 nucleotides line up with TRBD1. CDR3 length: 15 residues. With V trimmed by 0 bases and J by 7 bases, 6 bases remained unmatched. Germline V lookup: CDR1 DFQATT, CDR2 SNEGSKA (reference sequence). The DNA of the CDR3 is TGCAGTGCTAGAGATGGGGACAGGGGATTGAATGAGCAGTTCTTC. It encodes CSARDGDRGLNEQFF.

V usage is TRBV2 and J usage is TRBJ2-1; 12 bases match TRBD2. The germline gives CDR1 SNHLY, CDR2 FYNNEI. The CDR3 sequence is 15 residues long. With V trimmed by 5 bases and J by 8 bases, 7 bases remained unmatched. The CDR3 coding sequence is TGTGCCAGCAGTCCCCCCACTAGCGGGAGGCATGAGCAGTTCTTC. This gives the protein CASSPPTSGRHEQFF.

The V and J genes are TRBV20-1 and TRBJ1-2, with 7 bases aligning to TRBD1. CDR1 is DFQATT, CDR2 SNEGSKA, per germline (reference sequence). This CDR3 contains 13 residues. V gave up 1 base and J gave up 4 bases; unmatched junction bases: 3. CDR3 region: CSARVRDSYGYTF. In nucleotides, the CDR3 is TGCAGTGCTAGAGTCCGGGACAGCTATGGCTACACCTTC.

The V and J genes are TRBV28 and TRBJ2-3; D not resolved. The germline gives CDR1 MDHEN, CDR2 SYDVKM. Trimming took 4 bases from V and 0 from J, leaving 17 bases between them. CDR3 length: 17 amino acids. The CDR3 is CASSSLNTIASTDTQYF. CDR3 coding DNA: TGTGCCAGCAGTTCCTTAAATACTATTGCTAGCACAGATACGCAGTATTTT.

This clonotype turned up a few times. The rearrangement uses TRBV11-3 and TRBJ2-1, with a possible D match to TRBD2 (7 bases). Germline CDR1 SGHNT, CDR2 YENEEA. Trimming removed 7 bases at V and 5 bases at J, with 18 bases between. The length of the CDR3 is 15 residues. The CDR3 sequence is CASTLGGDGNNEQFF. The CDR3 region has the DNA TGTGCCAGCACCCTAGGGGGGGACGGGAACAATGAGCAGTTCTTC.

This rearrangement joins TRBV24-1 to TRBJ1-1; 9 nucleotides align to TRBD1. CDR3 size: 14 residues. The germline V gene has CDR1 KGHDR and CDR2 SFDVKD. Trimming cost V 9 bases and J 5 bases; bases outside gene matches: 9. CDR3 sequence reads: CATASRDRVTEAFF. CDR3 in DNA: TGTGCCACCGCTTCACGGGACAGGGTAACTGAAGCTTTCTTT.

The chain carries TRBV24-1 and TRBJ1-5, with D possibly being TRBD1 (5 bases). The V end was cut by 2 bases, the J end by 2 bases, with 12 bases between. Germline assignment: CDR1 KGHDR and CDR2 SFDVKD. The CDR3 runs 16 residues. The CDR3 sequence is CATSDSRVGGNQPQHF. The CDR3 coding sequence is TGTGCCACCAGTGATTCCAGGGTGGGCGGCAATCAGCCCCAGCATTTT.

This clonotype has a single count. The V call is TRBV19, the J call TRBJ1-2; D is perhaps TRBD1 (6 bases). The V gene's germline CDR1 is LNHDA and CDR2 SQIVND (reference sequence). Trimming shortened V by 4 bases and J by 8 bases, and 29 bases separated the two germline ends. The CDR3 covers 18 residues. CDR3 coding DNA: TGTGCCAGTAGTACGACGTCCGGGACATCTCAAATGCAGATCGGCTACACCTTC. Protein: CASSTTSGTSQMQIGYTF.

V usage is TRBV19 and J usage is TRBJ2-1; 10 bases match TRBD1. Germline values: CDR1 LNHDA, CDR2 SQIVND (reference sequence). The trim removed 5 bases at V and 1 base at J, leaving 2 bases unmatched. This CDR3 region has 15 residues. CDR3 residues: CASSADRGSYNEQFF. The CDR3 nucleotides are TGTGCCAGTAGTGCGGACAGGGGGTCCTACAATGAGCAGTTCTTC.

The rearrangement joins TRBV20-1 to TRBJ2-2, with 8 bases matching TRBD2. The CDR3 is made up of 16 amino acids. CDR1 and CDR2 (germline): DFQATT, SNEGSKA (reference sequence). J gave up 0 bases and V 1 base, and 4 bases lay outside the gene matches. The CDR3 DNA is TGCAGTGCTAGAGGGCTAGCGGGCGCGAACACCGGGGAGCTGTTTTTT. This codes for CSARGLAGANTGELFF.

This clonotype occurred a few times. The chain combines TRBV7-7 with TRBJ2-5, with no clear D. This CDR3 has 13 amino acids. The V gene's germline CDR1 is SSHAT and CDR2 FNYEAQ (reference sequence). The V end was cut by 2 bases, the J end by 7 bases, with 11 bases between. The chain's CDR3 is CASSLRLLMTQYF. The CDR3 DNA is TGTGCCAGCAGCTTACGGCTGTTAATGACCCAGTACTTC.

The chain is built from TRBV7-2 and TRBJ2-1, with 11 nucleotides matching TRBD2. This CDR3 is 16 amino acids long. Germline V gene data show CDR1 as SGHTA and CDR2 as FQGNSA. V lost 3 bases and J lost 4; bases outside the gene matches: 5. This CDR3 is CASSLNLAGGYNEQFF. DNA of the CDR3: TGTGCCAGCAGCTTGAATCTAGCGGGGGGTTACAATGAGCAGTTCTTC.

Only a few counts were recorded for this clonotype. The genes are TRBV28 and TRBJ2-5, with D unresolved. Trimming removed 2 bases at V and 5 bases at J, with 12 bases between. Per germline, CDR1 MDHEN and CDR2 SYDVKM. The CDR3 consists of 14 residues. In DNA form, the CDR3 reads TGTGCCAGCAGTTTAACGGACGCCAGGGAGACCCAGTACTTC. It yields the protein CASSLTDARETQYF.

V is TRBV20-1 and J is TRBJ2-5; tentative D call: TRBD1 (5 bases). CDR3 length: 12 residues. Trimming cost V 0 bases and J 4 bases, with 6 bases left between them. Germline CDR1 and CDR2: DFQATT and SNEGSKA (reference sequence). The CDR3 reads CSAREGVETQYF. DNA for the CDR3: TGCAGTGCTAGAGAAGGGGTAGAGACCCAGTACTTC.

The rearrangement uses TRBV28 and TRBJ2-7, with D possibly matching TRBD2 (6 bases). In germline, CDR1 is MDHEN, CDR2 SYDVKM. The V end lost 7 bases, the J end lost 7 bases, and 17 bases lay between the germline ends. There are 13 residues in the CDR3. The CDR3 DNA follows: TGTGCCAGCAACACGCCGGCTAGCGTTGAGCAGTACTTC. The encoded protein is CASNTPASVEQYF.

This clonotype has a handful of counts. This chain joins TRBV19 and TRBJ2-4; 7 positions match TRBD1. The J segment lost 0 bases and the V segment lost 4 bases, leaving 6 bases of the junction unmatched. This CDR3 is built from 16 residues. In germline, CDR1 is LNHDA, CDR2 SQIVND (reference sequence). In DNA form, the CDR3 reads TGTGCCAGTAGTAGGCAGGGGGACCTAGCCAAAAACATTCAGTACTTC. Translating gives CASSRQGDLAKNIQYF.

The chain uses TRBV10-3 and TRBJ2-7, with a possible D match to TRBD2 (5 bases). With 6 bases removed from V and 6 bases from J, the gap between germline ends came to 15 bases. Germline CDR1 and CDR2: ENHRY and SYGVKD. CDR3 length equals 13 residues. CDR3 residues: CAIRAETTSEQYF. The CDR3, as DNA: TGTGCCATCAGAGCGGAAACAACCTCCGAGCAGTACTTC.

The V and J genes are TRBV9 and TRBJ1-6; TRBD1 matches at 8 bases. CDR3 size: 17 residues. Looked up from germline, CDR1 is SGDLS and CDR2 is YYNGEE. V dropped 3 bases and J dropped 4; count of bases not matched to a gene: 9. The CDR3 here is CASSEDDRGGYNSPLHF. CDR3 nucleotide sequence: TGTGCCAGCAGCGAAGACGACAGGGGCGGATATAATTCACCCCTCCACTTT. The variable domain in full, with the rest retrieved from reference TRBV9 and TRBJ1-6, is DSGVTQTPKHLITATGQRVTLRCSPRSGDLSVYWYQQSLDQGLQFLIQYYNGEERAKGNILERFSAQQFPDLHSELNLSSLELGDSALYFCASSEDDRGGYNSPLHFGNGTRLTVT.

This clonotype was seen a handful of times. CDR3 amino acids: CSAWRQRGETQYF. The CDR3, as DNA: TGCAGTGCCTGGCGTCAGCGGGGGGAGACCCAGTACTTC. The chain recombines TRBV20-1 with TRBJ2-5; 8 bases fit TRBD2. The CDR3 length is 13 residues. Per germline, CDR1 DFQATT and CDR2 SNEGSKA (reference sequence). Trimming cost V 6 bases and J 5 bases; bases outside gene matches: 8.

This clonotype was seen a handful of times. This chain uses TRBV7-2 with TRBJ1-1; no firm D call. This CDR3 is built from 13 residues. Looked up from germline, CDR1 is SGHTA and CDR2 is FQGNSA. The V end was cut by 5 bases, the J end by 4 bases, with 11 bases between. CDR3 loop: CASSTPLGTEAFF. CDR3 bases: TGTGCCAGCAGCACCCCCCTGGGCACTGAAGCTTTCTTT.

This chain links TRBV6-2 or TRBV6-3 with TRBJ2-1; 7 nucleotides match TRBD2. From germline, CDR1 is MNHEY and CDR2 SVGEGT. Trimming took 5 bases from V and 0 from J; bases not matched to a gene: 7. The CDR3 totals 16 residues. The DNA for the CDR3 is TGTGCCAGCAGTGATCGCGGGGGAAGCTCCTACAATGAGCAGTTCTTC. It translates to CASSDRGGSSYNEQFF.